This T cell receptor beta chain originates from a study of post-analysis software for immune sequencing data (dated by TCRdb to the mid-2010s). Broadly, across the study: The recorded disease courses included relapsing-remitting, secondary progressive and progressive-relapsing multiple sclerosis, and some patients had no subtype annotation. Patient repertoires were compared against over ten previously published healthy control repertoires from donors aged 6 to 25 years. A subset of samples was prepared in parallel using single-end sample barcoding, then pooled and co-amplified after Illumina adapter ligation.

On this clonotype itself: Its antigen is unknown. Base-call qualities are not available, and no considerably larger clone is one nucleotide away.

To demonstrate the VDJtools post-analysis software, TCR beta repertoires were profiled from the peripheral blood of about 13 young patients with multiple sclerosis. Multiple sclerosis patients were children and adolescents aged about 6 to 17 years. Results and caveats for the whole study, not just this receptor: The multiple sclerosis patient group was slightly younger than the control group. Direct clustering with F measure showed strong co-clustering of samples prepared in the same batch, prompting a batch-effect correction. Multiple sclerosis patients had significantly lower normalized Chao1 diversity than controls, a result that suggests substantial peripheral T-cell clonal expansion. Patients showed significantly higher frequencies than controls for roughly 5 TRBV segments, among them TRBV5-6, TRBV5-1 and TRBV20-1.

CDR3 length: 15 amino acids, cysteine to phenylalanine. Left in the record is the CDR3 DNA by itself, 45 bases read in frame from the first base. V loses 4 bases at its end and J loses 2 bases; junction bases beyond the gene matches: 1. CDR1 and CDR2 were assigned from the germline V gene (reference sequence) as SEHNR and FQNEAQ. Library construction relied on PCR. This sample was sequenced with an Illumina HiSeq 2500. Unique molecular identifiers were incorporated into TCR beta cDNA libraries to reduce PCR and sequencing biases. Approximately 500,000 cDNA molecules were obtained for every 1 to 10 million input T cells, so each molecule roughly corresponded to one T cell. The patient libraries were prepared and sequenced using the same protocol as the earlier healthy control dataset. Samples belonging to the same batch were prepared together, multiplexed and sequenced on a shared HiSeq lane. Concerning the study's data processing: MIGEC handled the raw barcoded reads, throwing out single-read molecular identifier groups before consensus assembly and CDR3 extraction. Clonotype tables were post-analysed with VDJtools, normalizing diversity by down-sampling all datasets to the smallest sample size. To correct batch-related cross-sample contamination, repertoire overlap clustering matched CDR3 amino acid sequences but not nucleotide sequences. TCRdb reprocessed the public reads (quality trimming at Q25 with fastp, clone calling with MiXCR) and kept in-frame beta chains. Records with the same CDR3 protein are collapsed into one entry carrying the most frequent genes and DNA. TCRdb's processing, not the authors' own work, is the source of the V and J calls. The sample has approximately 770,000 distinct CDR3 sequences on record, roughly 50% of them singletons. The ten most abundant clones make up 4.9% of the sample.

Sequencing used blood. This clonotype originated in a girl between 5 and 17 years old with multiple sclerosis. This receptor chain uses TRBV7-9 and TRBJ2-3; the junction holds 12 bases that match TRBD2. The CDR3 reads CASSWTSGNTDTQYF. The DNA sequence is given as TGTGCCAGCAGCTGGACTAGCGGGAACACAGATACGCAGTATTTT.